The TCR beta chain described here comes from a study of naive and memory T cell subsets. Broader study findings: Over 85% of naive TCR sequences appeared only once after error correction, unlike memory subsets. Possibly reflecting memory cells re-expressing CD45RA, a few larger clonotypes occurred in naive repertoires, especially CD8.

CMV status came from CD4+ IFNgamma after overnight CMV lysate stimulation. Sequential positive selection took CD4 T cells first, then CD8 T cells. Between the trimmed V and J ends, which lost 1 base and 5 bases, there was a span of 11 bases. Germline V gene sequence: CDR1 LGHNA, CDR2 YNFKEQ. The CDR3 loop spans 14 amino acids. An equimolar mix of two oligonucleotides served as the beta constant-region primer for TRBC1 and TRBC2. Four rounds of PCR amplified the ligated cDNA using nested alpha and beta constant-region primers plus SP2. The cDNA 3' end received a ligated single-stranded oligonucleotide carrying the SP2 primer and a 12-nucleotide UMI. TCRdb used MiXCR to reprocess the UMI-ligation and nested PCR reads, holding one entry per CDR3 protein. The profile shows around 140,000 distinct CDR3 sequences, approximately 22% of them singletons. This clonotype was seen repeatedly, ten times or more. The antigen is unknown.

V gene TRBV4-2 combines with J gene TRBJ2-5, with D uncertain. The sample was naive CD4+ T cells from blood. This TCR was sampled from a human donor in good health. The CDR3 region has the DNA TGTGCCAGCAGCCAAGTTTTCGGTTTCGAGACCCAGTACTTC. This sequence encodes CASSQVFGFETQYF.